This passage covers 15 T cell receptor beta chains from one sample sequenced in a study of T-cell reconstitution after alpha-beta-depleted transplantation in children. The TCRbeta library was prepared with unique molecular identifiers. TCRdb passed the PCR reads through MiXCR, listing each CDR3 protein once. Of 640,000 or so distinct CDR3 sequences detected, approximately 15% appear once; the ten largest clones hold approximately 1.1%. This specimen consisted of PBMCs from the stem cell graft donor, obtained from the stem cell graft. These receptors were taken from a human donor who donated a stem cell graft to a child with acute myeloid leukemia.

This clonotype has a handful of counts. This rearrangement joins TRBV15 to TRBJ1-5; 10 positions match TRBD1. The length of the CDR3 is 18 residues. Germline CDR1 is LNHNV and CDR2 is YYDKDF (reference sequence). J gave up 4 bases and V 1 base, and 10 bases lay outside the gene matches. CDR3 amino acids: CATSRGTGTGALNQPQHF. DNA of the CDR3: TGTGCCACCAGCAGAGGAACCGGGACAGGGGCCCTTAATCAGCCCCAGCATTTT.

This chain links TRBV5-1 with TRBJ2-1; possibly TRBD1 or TRBD2 for D (6 bases each). V lost 0 bases and J lost 9, with 16 bases in between. This CDR3 comprises 15 residues. The germline V gene has CDR1 SGHRS and CDR2 YFSETQ. The CDR3 bases are TGCGCCAGCAGCTTGGGAGGGGGGCTTTTGAGTGAGCAGTTCTTC. Its protein is CASSLGGGLLSEQFF.

Concerning this clonotype: One base away lies a much larger clone, so this may be a sequencing read error. V is TRBV24-1 and J is TRBJ2-3; D is unresolved. Looked up from germline, CDR1 is KGHDR and CDR2 is SFDVKD. The CDR3 consists of 14 residues. V lost 4 bases and J lost 4, with 11 bases in between. The CDR3: CATSDGSEADTQYF. The DNA of the CDR3 is TGTGCCACCAGTGACGGTTCCGAGGCAGATACGCAGTATTTT.

This clonotype was observed a handful of times. The gene calls are TRBV28 and TRBJ2-3, with a weak D call TRBD1 (6 bases). Germline values: CDR1 MDHEN, CDR2 SYDVKM. This CDR3 contains 13 residues. V lost 6 bases, J lost 4 bases, and 11 bases lay in between. The CDR3: CASRDRSPDTQYF. CDR3 sequence (DNA): TGTGCCAGCAGAGACAGGTCCCCAGATACGCAGTATTTT.

The V call is TRBV24-1, the J call TRBJ2-3; D possibly corresponds to TRBD2 (6 bases). The CDR3 has 13 amino acids. Trimming took off 5 bases at V and 6 bases at J, with 11 bases between the two ends. From germline, CDR1 is KGHDR and CDR2 SFDVKD. The CDR3 is CATSAGVADTQYF. Here the CDR3 DNA reads TGTGCCACCAGTGCGGGGGTCGCGGATACGCAGTATTTT.

This clonotype was seen at least ten times. The chain is built from TRBV29-1 and TRBJ2-6; 10 bases map to TRBD1. Losses at the gene ends were 7 bases for V and 4 bases for J; bases not matched to a gene: 13. CDR1 SQVTM and CDR2 ANQGSEA come from the germline V gene. This CDR3 region has 17 residues. CDR3 in DNA: TGCAGCGCCTATAGTCCCGGGACAGGGGCCGGGGCCAACGTCCTGACTTTC. As protein: CSAYSPGTGAGANVLTF.

This clonotype has only a few counts. J is TRBJ2-3 and V is TRBV7-2; tentatively, D is TRBD2 (6 bases). Trimming took off 1 base at V and 6 bases at J, with 14 bases between the two ends. Germline V gene lookup returns CDR1 SGHTA and CDR2 FQGNSA. This CDR3 is built from 15 residues. The CDR3 region has the DNA TGTGCCAGCAGCTTAGGCGGGGCCGCTTTGGATACGCAGTATTTT. Encoded protein: CASSLGGAALDTQYF.

This clonotype was recorded at least ten times. This chain uses TRBV20-1 with TRBJ2-2; D gene unclear. CDR3 length: 15 amino acids. The germline V and J ends were trimmed by 3 bases and 2 bases, with 13 bases remaining between them. Germline CDR1 DFQATT, CDR2 SNEGSKA (reference sequence). The CDR3 bases are TGCAGTGCTAGGACTCAACCCACTAACACCGGGGAGCTGTTTTTT. Translation gives CSARTQPTNTGELFF.

V is TRBV29-1 and J is TRBJ2-7; TRBD1 might be the D (5 bases). Germline assignment: CDR1 SQVTM and CDR2 ANQGSEA. Trimming removed 4 bases at V and 3 bases at J, with 10 bases between. The CDR3 spans 12 residues. CDR3 in DNA: TGCAGCGTTGCTGACGGACACTACGAGCAGTACTTC. Amino acid sequence: CSVADGHYEQYF.

The rearrangement uses TRBV7-9 and TRBJ2-1; 10 bases agree with TRBD1. In germline, CDR1 is SEHNR, CDR2 FQNEAQ (reference sequence). The CDR3 is 15 residues long. V shed 6 bases, J shed 5 bases, and the junction held 7 bases outside the gene matches. The CDR3 bases are TGTGCCAGCAGTTCCGGGACAGGGGAAGACAATGAGCAGTTCTTC. As protein: CASSSGTGEDNEQFF.

This clonotype was counted a few times. The genes are TRBV5-1 and TRBJ2-3; perhaps TRBD1 as D (6 bases). The germline gives CDR1 SGHRS, CDR2 YFSETQ. There are 15 residues in the CDR3. With 4 bases removed from V and 0 bases from J, the gap between germline ends came to 12 bases. CDR3 coding DNA: TGCGCCAGCAGCCCCGGACAGAGGAGCACAGATACGCAGTATTTT. This codes for CASSPGQRSTDTQYF. The variable domain in full, with the rest retrieved from reference TRBV5-1 and TRBJ2-3, is KAGVTQTPRYLIKTRGQQVTLSCSPISGHRSVSWYQQTPGQGLQFLFEYFSETQRNKGNFPGRFSGRQFSNSRSEMNVSTLELGDSALYLCASSPGQRSTDTQYFGPGTRLTVL.

This clonotype was seen more than once but under ten times. The chain links TRBV6-2 or TRBV6-3 to TRBJ2-2, with a weak D call TRBD2 (5 bases). Germline CDR1 is MNHEY and CDR2 is SVGEGT. Trimming left V 8 bases short and J 1 base short, with 17 bases between. The CDR3 has 16 residues. The CDR3 DNA reads as TGTGCCAGCGGCTCGACGGGGTCCGTGAACACCGGGGAGCTGTTTTTT. Residues: CASGSTGSVNTGELFF.

Only a few counts were recorded for this clonotype. The chain carries TRBV5-5 and TRBJ2-7; possible D gene TRBD1, 5 bases. Trimming took 4 bases from V and 2 from J, leaving 10 bases between them. The length of the CDR3 is 13 residues. Germline assignment: CDR1 SGHKS and CDR2 YYEKEE (reference sequence). The CDR3 is CASSPDNPYEQYV. The DNA for the CDR3 is TGTGCCAGCAGCCCGGACAATCCCTACGAGCAGTACGTC.

This clonotype was detected many times. V is TRBV20-1 and J is TRBJ1-5, with D tentatively TRBD1 (6 bases). This CDR3 has 16 amino acids. Trimming cost V 2 bases and J 0 bases, with 14 bases left between them. The germline CDR1 and CDR2 sequences are DFQATT and SNEGSKA (reference sequence). The CDR3 DNA is TGCAGTGCTAGACGGGGGGGCCCTTATAGCAATCAGCCCCAGCATTTT. It codes for CSARRGGPYSNQPQHF.

This clonotype has more than one count but fewer than ten. The rearrangement uses TRBV7-2 and TRBJ2-7, with D possibly TRBD1 on 6 matching bases. V was trimmed by 9 bases and J by 4 bases, leaving 19 bases between them. The CDR3 consists of 14 residues. Germline V gives CDR1 SGHTA, CDR2 FQGNSA. In DNA form, the CDR3 reads TGTGCCAGTAACCGGGACGGACAGCAATACGAGCAGTACTTC. It is translated as CASNRDGQQYEQYF.